What follows are 25 T cell receptor beta chains derived from one specimen sequenced in a study of T cells after yellow fever vaccination (dated by TCRdb to the late 2010s). Libraries were made using 5' RACE. Sequencing took place on an Illumina HiSeq 2500. TCRdb passed the public sequencing reads through fastp at Q25 and MiXCR, retaining productive beta sequences. Entries are consolidated by CDR3 protein sequence, retaining the most common genes and DNA. The sample profile shows roughly 300,000 distinct CDR3 sequences; about 8.3% of them were found once. The ten top clones hold 15% to 20% of the sample. The treatment or condition label of this sample denotes: live attenuated yellow fever vaccine strain. Sequencing was performed on PBMCs, taken more than 40 days after the first yellow fever vaccination. The receptors derive from a man aged 18-30 years who received the YFV17D yellow fever vaccine.

Many counts were recorded for this clonotype. The chain combines TRBV2 with TRBJ2-1; 8 bases fit TRBD2. Germline CDR1 SNHLY, CDR2 FYNNEI. This CDR3 region has 15 residues. With V trimmed by 8 bases and J by 3 bases, 9 bases remained unmatched. The CDR3 region is CASAAQAGGYNEQFF. The CDR3 bases are TGTGCCAGCGCGGCCCAGGCGGGGGGCTACAATGAGCAGTTCTTC.

This clonotype showed up just a few times. This sequence joins TRBV7-9 and TRBJ2-5, with a possible D match to TRBD1 (6 bases). This CDR3 region has 17 residues. The germline CDR1 and CDR2 sequences are SEHNR and FQNEAQ (reference sequence). V lost 4 bases and J 7 bases, leaving 25 bases between the germline ends. The CDR3 loop is CASSSLTGLGWVGTQYF. The CDR3 DNA follows: TGTGCCAGCAGCTCTCTGACAGGACTTGGATGGGTAGGGACCCAGTACTTC.

The sample holds many counts of this clonotype. The genes are TRBV25-1 and TRBJ1-6; D unclear. Germline CDR1 is MGHDK and CDR2 is SYGVNS. This CDR3 region has 14 residues. V shed 7 bases and J shed 0 bases, with 7 bases lying between them. The CDR3 bases are TGTGCCAGCACGACCAGCTCCTATAATTCACCCCTCCACTTT. The encoded protein is CASTTSSYNSPLHF.

This clonotype has just a few counts. This chain's CDR3 is CASSRARLAQETQYF. The CDR3 nucleotides are TGTGCCAGCAGCCGGGCTAGATTAGCCCAAGAGACCCAGTACTTC. The J gene is TRBJ2-5, the V gene TRBV14; no clear D gene. Germline V gene lookup returns CDR1 SGHDN and CDR2 FVKESK. The CDR3 runs to 15 residues. V was trimmed by 4 bases and J by 1 base, leaving 13 bases between them.

V usage is TRBV5-4 and J usage is TRBJ1-2; no clear D. From germline, CDR1 is SGHNT and CDR2 YYREEE (reference sequence). The CDR3 has 13 amino acids. V gave up 0 bases and J gave up 0 bases, with 3 bases separating them. CDR3 coding DNA: TGTGCCAGCAGCTTGGTGGCTAACTATGGCTACACCTTC. Translating it yields CASSLVANYGYTF.

This clonotype occurred many times. CDR3 protein: CASSFRDRNEQFF. In DNA, the CDR3 is TGTGCCAGCAGTTTCCGGGACAGAAATGAGCAGTTCTTC. The chain is built from TRBV7-9 and TRBJ2-1, with 7 bases identical to TRBD1. Germline trimming cut 6 bases from V and 7 bases from J; bases unmatched to any gene: 6. This CDR3 region has 13 residues. Germline V lookup: CDR1 SEHNR, CDR2 FQNEAQ (reference sequence).

This clonotype was observed a few times. V usage is TRBV4-1 and J usage is TRBJ2-7, with D possibly being TRBD1 (5 bases). The V end was cut by 0 bases, the J end by 3 bases, with 15 bases between. Germline CDR1 is MGHRA and CDR2 is YSYEKL. The CDR3 spans 16 residues. The CDR3 spells CASSQEVAPDSYEQYF. CDR3 sequence (DNA): TGCGCCAGCAGCCAAGAAGTGGCCCCAGACAGCTACGAGCAGTACTTC.

The table lists this clonotype with a few counts. The rearrangement uses TRBV7-3 and TRBJ2-1, with TRBD2 as a possible D gene (6 bases). Trimming pared 4 bases from V and 7 bases from J, leaving 11 bases between. This CDR3 spans 13 amino acids. The germline CDR1 and CDR2 sequences are SGHTA and FQGTGA. In DNA, the CDR3 is TGTGCCAGCAGCTCCCCCGGGACTAATGAGCAGTTCTTC. Encoded protein: CASSSPGTNEQFF.

This clonotype was observed a few times. The CDR3 DNA follows: TGCGCCAGCAGCCAAGATTCGTCGAGAGCCACTAAGCAGTTCTTC. Translating it yields CASSQDSSRATKQFF. The chain is built from TRBV4-3 and TRBJ2-1; D unclear. The CDR3 length is 15 residues. Per the germline V gene, CDR1 is LGHNA and CDR2 is YSLEER. V was clipped by 0 bases and J by 11 bases, with 17 bases between them.

The chain couples TRBV5-6 to TRBJ2-7; D is undetermined. Trimming left V 0 bases short and J 4 bases short, with 8 bases between. The germline V gene encodes CDR1 SGHDT and CDR2 YYEEEE. The CDR3 extends over 13 amino acids. The CDR3 nucleotides read TGTGCCAGCAGCTTGGCCGGCCATTACGAGCAGTACGTC. As protein: CASSLAGHYEQYV.

The rearrangement joins TRBV7-3 to TRBJ2-1; 7 bases are shared with TRBD2. This CDR3 has 14 residues. The V and J ends lost 0 bases and 6 bases, in that order; junction bases with no gene match: 2. The germline gives CDR1 SGHTA, CDR2 FQGTGA. The CDR3 bases are TGTGCCAGCAGCTTAACCTGGACTAGCAATGAGCAGTTCTTC. Protein product: CASSLTWTSNEQFF.

In DNA form, the CDR3 reads TGTGCCAGCAGCCCTTTGCATCAGCCCCAGCATTTT. It is translated as CASSPLHQPQHF. The genes are TRBV7-9 and TRBJ1-5; D is unresolved. Trimming took 5 bases from V and 5 from J, leaving 7 bases between them. The CDR3 totals 12 residues. The germline V gene has CDR1 SEHNR and CDR2 FQNEAQ (reference sequence).

This clonotype occurred a few times. The rearrangement links TRBV12-3 or TRBV12-4 to TRBJ1-1, with TRBD1 identical over 11 bases. Germline trimming cut 4 bases from V and 11 bases from J; bases unmatched to any gene: 6. The CDR3 runs to 13 residues. The CDR3 coding sequence is TGTGCCAGCAGTTCGGACAGGGGGCGGCTCGCTTTCTTT. Its protein product is CASSSDRGRLAFF.

The chain links TRBV6-1 to TRBJ1-6; D is unresolved. V was clipped by 5 bases and J by 9 bases, with 17 bases between them. The CDR3 runs 15 residues. Germline CDR1 reads MNHNS; CDR2 reads SASEGT. CDR3 nucleotide sequence: TGTGCCAGCAGTACCGGGCCGGGTTTGGCTTCACCCCTCCACTTT. Its translation: CASSTGPGLASPLHF.

V usage is TRBV4-3 and J usage is TRBJ2-3; 7 bases align to TRBD2. CDR1 is LGHNA, CDR2 YSLEER, per germline. The CDR3 is 18 amino acids. J lost 4 bases, V lost 0 bases, and 13 bases had no gene match. The CDR3 nucleotides read TGCGCCAGCAGCCAAGATCGGGCTAGCGGAATCCCATCAGATACGCAGTATTTT. Amino acids: CASSQDRASGIPSDTQYF.

This clonotype was counted many times. The V call is TRBV5-1, the J call TRBJ2-3, with D tentatively TRBD1 or TRBD2 (5 bases each). This CDR3 contains 16 residues. With 4 bases removed from V and 4 bases from J, the gap between germline ends came to 19 bases. Germline V gene data show CDR1 as SGHRS and CDR2 as YFSETQ. CDR3 sequence: CASSRTGPGAADTQYF. The CDR3 coding sequence is TGCGCCAGCAGCAGAACGGGCCCCGGGGCGGCAGATACGCAGTATTTT.

This clonotype was seen at least ten times. CDR3: CSARDLGASSGYTF. The CDR3 DNA is TGCAGTGCTAGAGATCTGGGGGCGTCTTCCGGCTACACCTTC. The rearrangement joins TRBV20-1 to TRBJ1-2; tentatively, D is TRBD1 (6 bases). Germline CDR1 is DFQATT and CDR2 is SNEGSKA (reference sequence). Trimming stripped 0 bases from V and 8 bases from J, with 16 bases between. This CDR3 has 14 amino acids.

This clonotype was counted ten times or more. The gene calls are TRBV18 and TRBJ2-7; D assignment may be TRBD1 or TRBD2 (5 bases each). The CDR3 runs to 14 residues. Germline V lookup: CDR1 KGHSH, CDR2 LQKENI. V lost 8 bases, J lost 0 bases, and 14 bases lay in between. Here the CDR3 DNA reads TGTGCCAGCAGCCCCGGGACGGTCTCCTACGAGCAGTACTTC. It encodes CASSPGTVSYEQYF.

This clonotype has more than one count but fewer than ten. CDR3 bases: TGTGCCAGCAGCTCCTCAGGGGTGCAAGAGACCCAGTACTTC. Its translation: CASSSSGVQETQYF. The chain employs TRBV7-9 and TRBJ2-5; the D gene is possibly TRBD1 (6 bases). Trimming shortened V by 4 bases and J by 2 bases, and 11 bases separated the two germline ends. The CDR3 is 14 residues long. Per the germline V gene, CDR1 is SEHNR and CDR2 is FQNEAQ (reference sequence).

The CDR3: CASSLQNPLAAGNEQFF. DNA for the CDR3: TGTGCCAGCAGCCTCCAAAATCCCCTGGCGGCCGGCAATGAGCAGTTCTTC. The chain is built from TRBV3-1 and TRBJ2-1; D is unresolved. Germline assignment: CDR1 LGHDT and CDR2 YNNKEL (reference sequence). V was pared by 4 bases and J by 6 bases, with 22 bases between. The CDR3 is made up of 17 amino acids.

This clonotype was seen a handful of times. This sequence joins TRBV10-1 and TRBJ2-1; D is perhaps TRBD2 (5 bases). Per the germline V gene, CDR1 is WNHNN and CDR2 is SYGVQD (reference sequence). Trimming took 8 bases from V and 1 from J, leaving 6 bases between them. The CDR3 is 12 residues long. The CDR3 bases are TGCGCCAGCGGGGAGTCCTACAATGAGCAGTTCTTC. Translated: CASGESYNEQFF.

The V call is TRBV5-1, the J call TRBJ1-5; D unclear. V lost 4 bases and J 2 bases, leaving 10 bases between the germline ends. The CDR3 covers 14 residues. Germline CDR1 SGHRS, CDR2 YFSETQ. CDR3 coding DNA: TGCGCCAGCAGCCTAAACAGTGGCAATCAGCCCCAGCATTTT. Translation gives CASSLNSGNQPQHF.

Ten or more counts support this clonotype. V and J are TRBV12-3 or TRBV12-4 and TRBJ2-5; 9 positions agree with TRBD2. CDR3 length: 14 residues. The V and J ends lost 6 bases and 2 bases, in that order; junction bases with no gene match: 4. The CDR3 is CASSLLAGQETQYF. The CDR3, as DNA: TGTGCCAGCAGCCTCCTAGCGGGACAAGAGACCCAGTACTTC.

This clonotype was recorded a few times. The chain recombines TRBV4-3 with TRBJ2-2; D is unresolved. Germline V gives CDR1 LGHNA, CDR2 YSLEER. CDR3 size: 14 residues. V shed 5 bases and J shed 5 bases, with 12 bases lying between them. CDR3 sequence: CASSRRHLTGELFF. CDR3 nucleotide sequence: TGCGCCAGCAGCAGACGACACTTAACCGGGGAGCTGTTTTTT.

This sequence joins TRBV7-3 and TRBJ2-3; D remains ambiguous. The CDR3 runs 13 residues. V lost 0 bases and J lost 4, with 5 bases in between. Per germline, CDR1 SGHTA and CDR2 FQGTGA. The CDR3 loop reads CASSLTTADTQYF. In nucleotides, the CDR3 is TGTGCCAGCAGCTTAACAACAGCAGATACGCAGTATTTT.